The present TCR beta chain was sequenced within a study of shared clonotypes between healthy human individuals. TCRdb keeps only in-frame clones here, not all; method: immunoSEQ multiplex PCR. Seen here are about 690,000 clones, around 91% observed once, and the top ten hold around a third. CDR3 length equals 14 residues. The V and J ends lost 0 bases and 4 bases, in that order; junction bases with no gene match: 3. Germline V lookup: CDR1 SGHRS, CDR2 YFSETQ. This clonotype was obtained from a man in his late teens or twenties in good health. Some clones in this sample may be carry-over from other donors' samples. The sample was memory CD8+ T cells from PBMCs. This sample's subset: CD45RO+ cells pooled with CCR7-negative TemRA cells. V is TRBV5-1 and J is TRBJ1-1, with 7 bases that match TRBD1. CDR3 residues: CASSLGRGVTEAFF. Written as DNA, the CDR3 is TGCGCCAGCAGCTTGGGCAGGGGGGTCACTGAAGCTTTCTTT.